This T cell receptor beta chain was sequenced during a study of blood T cell repertoires in COVID-19. The wider study: Sites across the United States, Italy and Spain contributed samples from acute and convalescent COVID-19. T cells, B-cell-depleted T cells, or PBMCs provided the cDNA or gDNA that served as material.

Trimming stripped 5 bases from V and 6 bases from J, with 7 bases between. The CDR3 contains 11 residues. The germline CDR1 and CDR2 sequences are MNHEY and SMNVEV (reference sequence). The table came from immunoSEQ multiplex PCR; TCRdb's copy has only in-frame clones and leaves some out. The sample has around 95,000 clones, about 91% seen once; the top ten hold around 5.4%. Sequenced material: peripheral blood. The sequence came from a human donor in a cohort sampled during active COVID-19. V is TRBV27 and J is TRBJ1-1; a possible D gene is TRBD1 (6 bases). In DNA, the CDR3 is TGTGCCAGCAGTGAGGGGGCTGAAGCTTTCTTT. As protein: CASSEGAEAFF.